This record looks at one TCR beta chain sequence and its context. This record comes from a study of cytomegalovirus exposure and HLA in healthy donors. Germline values: CDR1 SEHNR, CDR2 FQNEAQ (reference sequence). This CDR3 is 11 amino acids long. Trimming took 5 bases from V and 7 from J, leaving 8 bases between them. Vbeta (60) and Jbeta (13) primers were used in the PCR. Repertoires were generated with immunoSEQ multiplex PCR, while TCRdb's copy carries only in-frame clones and drops some. The repertoire holds 60,000 to 100,000 clones, with 78% as singletons. The sequence was collected from a male donor in good health and CMV-seropositive. This chain uses TRBV7-9 with TRBJ2-5; D is ambiguous. The sequencing sample was made of PBMCs. CDR3 bases: TGTGCCAGCAGCCCCTCGGGGACCCAGTACTTC. This translates into CASSPSGTQYF. The variable domain in full, with the rest retrieved from reference TRBV7-9 and TRBJ2-5, is DTGVSQNPRHKITKRGQNVTFRCDPISEHNRLYWYRQTLGQGPEFLTYFQNEAQLEKSRLLSDRFSAERPKGSFSTLEIQRTEQGDSAMYLCASSPSGTQYFGPGTRLLVL.